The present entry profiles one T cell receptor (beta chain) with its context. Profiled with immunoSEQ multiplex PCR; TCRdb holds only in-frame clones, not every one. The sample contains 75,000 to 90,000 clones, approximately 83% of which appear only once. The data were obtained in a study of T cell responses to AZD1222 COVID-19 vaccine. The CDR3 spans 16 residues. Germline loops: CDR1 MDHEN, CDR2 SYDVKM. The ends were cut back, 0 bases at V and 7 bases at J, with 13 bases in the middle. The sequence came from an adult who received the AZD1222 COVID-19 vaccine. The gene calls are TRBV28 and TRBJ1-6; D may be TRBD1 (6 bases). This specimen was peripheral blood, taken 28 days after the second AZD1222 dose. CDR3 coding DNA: TGTGCCAGCAGTTTATGGGGACAAGAAATAAATTCACCCCTCCACTTT. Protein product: CASSLWGQEINSPLHF.